This T cell receptor (beta chain) was sequenced in a study of T cells after yellow fever vaccination. The CDR3 consists of 12 residues. Germline CDR1 SGHRS, CDR2 YFSETQ. Trimming cost V 0 bases and J 6 bases, with 5 bases left between them. TCRdb passed the 5' RACE reads through MiXCR, listing each CDR3 protein once. The sample yields 450,000 to 550,000 distinct CDR3 sequences, roughly a fifth seen once. This clonotype was detected ten times or more. The sequenced sample was PBMCs, obtained 15 days after the yellow fever booster vaccination. The TCR originated in a man aged 25-45 years who received the YFV17D yellow fever vaccine. This rearrangement joins TRBV5-1 to TRBJ2-3; D gene uncertain. Here the CDR3 reads CASSLARDTQYF. Written as DNA, the CDR3 is TGCGCCAGCAGCTTGGCAAGGGATACGCAGTATTTT.